A single sample is the source of the 10 T cell receptor beta chains below, sequenced in a study of early T cells in non-severe SARS-CoV-2 infection. TCRdb itself ran the 5' RACE reads through MiXCR, one entry per CDR3 protein. The sample has tens of thousands of distinct CDR3 sequences, 5% to 5.5% seen once. The sequencing input was whole blood. The receptor source for this set is an adult who was a healthcare worker with PCR-confirmed SARS-CoV-2 infection or an uninfected control (not recorded which).

The chain joins TRBV28 to TRBJ1-5, with TRBD1 matching 12 bases. The V gene end was trimmed by 5 bases and the J gene end by 2 bases; junction bases not matched to a gene: 7. The CDR3 is made up of 17 amino acids. Germline CDR1 MDHEN, CDR2 SYDVKM. The CDR3 protein is CASSRDRGRIGNQPQHF. The CDR3, as DNA: TGTGCCAGCAGTCGGGACAGGGGGCGAATTGGCAATCAGCCCCAGCATTTT.

This clonotype was detected a few times. The chain joins TRBV28 to TRBJ2-3; TRBD2 aligns across 9 bases. Germline CDR1 MDHEN, CDR2 SYDVKM. The CDR3 has 16 residues. Trimming cost V 5 bases and J 7 bases; bases outside gene matches: 13. In DNA form, the CDR3 reads TGTGCCAGCAGTGGGGAATTTGCGGGAGGGTTGAATACGCAGTATTTT. It translates to CASSGEFAGGLNTQYF.

This clonotype appeared many times. The J gene is TRBJ2-3, the V gene TRBV29-1, with D perhaps matching TRBD1 or TRBD2 (7 bases each). Germline V CDR1 and CDR2: SQVTM, ANQGSEA. There are 13 residues in the CDR3. V was pared by 6 bases and J by 8 bases, with 18 bases between. In DNA form, the CDR3 reads TGCAGCGTACCCCCTCTCAGGGGGGGTACGCAGTATTTT. Its protein is CSVPPLRGGTQYF.

This clonotype was seen a few times. The J gene is TRBJ2-5, the V gene TRBV28; 10 positions match TRBD2. V lost 3 bases, J lost 6 bases, and 4 bases stayed unmatched. The CDR3 has 14 residues. Per germline, CDR1 MDHEN and CDR2 SYDVKM. The DNA for the CDR3 is TGTGCCAGCAGTTTCCCTAGCGGGAGTAAGACCCAGTACTTC. Encoded protein: CASSFPSGSKTQYF. The full variable domain, in which reference TRBV28 and TRBJ2-5 provide the parts outside the CDR3, is DVKVTQSSRYLVKRTGEKVFLECVQDMDHENMFWYRQDPGLGLRLIYFSYDVKMKEKGDIPEGYSVSREKKERFSLILESASTNQTSMYLCASSFPSGSKTQYFGPGTRLLVL.

This clonotype showed up many times. This sequence joins TRBV7-3 and TRBJ2-3; D remains ambiguous. Looked up from germline, CDR1 is SGHTA and CDR2 is FQGTGA. The CDR3 runs 14 residues. Trimming took off 5 bases at V and 0 bases at J, with 9 bases between the two ends. CDR3 nucleotide sequence: TGTGCCAGCAGCCCTGCATCTAGCACAGATACGCAGTATTTT. It codes for CASSPASSTDTQYF.

This clonotype was seen only a few times. The gene calls are TRBV28 and TRBJ1-6; D not resolved. CDR1 is MDHEN, CDR2 SYDVKM, per germline. This CDR3 region has 15 residues. The germline V and J ends were trimmed by 5 bases and 6 bases, with 14 bases remaining between them. The CDR3 spells CASSEPGASNSPLHF. The CDR3 DNA sequence: TGTGCCAGCAGTGAACCGGGAGCATCTAATTCACCCCTCCACTTT.

This clonotype was seen many times. The chain joins TRBV6-5 to TRBJ1-1; D is unresolved. Germline lookup yields CDR1 MNHEY and CDR2 SVGAGI. V lost 2 bases to trimming and J lost 7 bases, with 14 bases between them. The CDR3 runs to 14 residues. The CDR3 protein is CASSYPDGPFEAFF. CDR3 DNA sequence: TGTGCCAGCAGTTACCCGGACGGCCCGTTTGAAGCTTTCTTT.

This clonotype was detected many times. The V and J genes are TRBV11-2 and TRBJ2-1; maybe TRBD1 (6 bases). Germline V gives CDR1 SGHAT, CDR2 FQNNGV. Trimming cost V 8 bases and J 6 bases, with 8 bases left between them. The CDR3 has 11 amino acids. The CDR3 region is CASRGGNEQFF. CDR3 sequence (DNA): TGTGCCAGCCGAGGGGGCAATGAGCAGTTCTTC.

The chain's CDR3 is CASSPRQASSGNTIYF. As DNA, the CDR3 is TGTGCCAGCAGCCCCAGACAGGCCAGCTCTGGAAACACCATATATTTT. The chain carries TRBV7-9 and TRBJ1-3; D might be TRBD1 (6 bases). V dropped 5 bases and J dropped 0 bases, with 14 bases sitting between them. CDR3 length: 16 amino acids. Germline V lookup: CDR1 SEHNR, CDR2 FQNEAQ (reference sequence).

This clonotype has at least ten counts. The chain is built from TRBV4-1 and TRBJ2-7; D could derive from TRBD1 or TRBD2 (7 bases each). Per the germline V gene, CDR1 is MGHRA and CDR2 is YSYEKL. The ends were cut back, 5 bases at V and 5 bases at J, with 16 bases in the middle. The CDR3 loop spans 14 amino acids. The CDR3 sequence: CASSVQTGRDEQYF. In DNA, the CDR3 is TGCGCCAGCAGCGTCCAGACAGGGAGGGACGAGCAGTACTTC.